This T cell receptor beta chain was documented in a study of blood T cell repertoires in COVID-19. Original handling: Researchers report that nucleated cell counts were estimated from reference gene primer amplification. Produced via immunoSEQ multiplex PCR; TCRdb's table is partial and in-frame only. The DNA was the basis for D and trimming; V, J and clone size are from that table. This table holds some 50,000 clones, around 87% found once. The sample comprised peripheral blood. This TCR came from a human donor in a cohort sampled during active COVID-19.

The CDR3 DNA reads as TGTGCCAGCAGTTCTCTCTTGTTGGAGGGGGCCGACACCTTC. It specifies CASSSLLLEGADTF. The chain links TRBV28 to TRBJ1-2, with TRBD1 matching over 7 bases. The CDR3 totals 14 residues. V lost 4 bases, J lost 12 bases, and 14 bases stayed unmatched. CDR1 is MDHEN and CDR2 is SYDVKM in the germline V gene.